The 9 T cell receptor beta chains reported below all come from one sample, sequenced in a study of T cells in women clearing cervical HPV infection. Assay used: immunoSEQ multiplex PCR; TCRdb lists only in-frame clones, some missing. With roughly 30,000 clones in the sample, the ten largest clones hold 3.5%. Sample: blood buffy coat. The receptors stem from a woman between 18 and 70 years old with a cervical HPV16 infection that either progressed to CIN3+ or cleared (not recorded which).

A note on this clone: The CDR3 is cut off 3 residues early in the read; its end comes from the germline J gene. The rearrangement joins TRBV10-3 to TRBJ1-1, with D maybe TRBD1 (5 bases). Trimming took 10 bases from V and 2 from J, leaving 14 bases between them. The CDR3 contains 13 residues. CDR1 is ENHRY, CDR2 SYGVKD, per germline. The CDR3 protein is CATRRDFNTEAFF. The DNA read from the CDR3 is TGTGCCACGCGGCGGGACTTTAACACTGAA.

The covered CDR3 bases are TGTGCCAGCAGCTCAGGGACAGGGAGCAACGAG. This gives the protein CASSSGTGSNE. The whole CDR3 is CASSSGTGSNEQYF. This chain connects TRBV11-2 to TRBJ2-7, with TRBD1 matching 9 bases. The CDR3 end lies 3 residues beyond the end of the read and is filled in from the germline J gene. The germline V gene encodes CDR1 SGHAT and CDR2 FQNNGV. CDR3 length: 14 residues. After removal of 4 bases from V and 5 bases from J, the junction contained 6 bases not matched to a gene.

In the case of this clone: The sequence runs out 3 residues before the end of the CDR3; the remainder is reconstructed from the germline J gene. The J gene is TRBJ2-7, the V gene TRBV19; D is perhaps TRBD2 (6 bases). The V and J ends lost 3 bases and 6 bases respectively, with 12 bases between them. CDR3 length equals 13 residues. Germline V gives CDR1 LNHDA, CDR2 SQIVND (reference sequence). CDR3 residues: CASSMEGRGEQYF. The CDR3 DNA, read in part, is TGTGCCAGTAGTATGGAGGGCCGTGGCGAG. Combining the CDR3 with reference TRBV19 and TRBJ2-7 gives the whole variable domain DGGITQSPKYLFRKEGQNVTLSCEQNLNHDAMYWYRQDPGQGLRLIYYSQIVNDFQKGDIAEGYSVSREKKESFPLTVTSAQKNPTAFYLCASSMEGRGEQYFGPGTRLTVT.

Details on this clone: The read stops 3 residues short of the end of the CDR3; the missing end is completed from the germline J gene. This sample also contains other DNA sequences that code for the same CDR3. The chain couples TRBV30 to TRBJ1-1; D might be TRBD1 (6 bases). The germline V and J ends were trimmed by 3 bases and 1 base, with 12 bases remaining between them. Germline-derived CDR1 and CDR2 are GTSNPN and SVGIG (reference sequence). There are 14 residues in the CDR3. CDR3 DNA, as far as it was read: TGTGCCTGGAGGGGGGACACTAGGAACACTGAA. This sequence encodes CAWRGDTRNTE. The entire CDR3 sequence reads CAWRGDTRNTEAFF.

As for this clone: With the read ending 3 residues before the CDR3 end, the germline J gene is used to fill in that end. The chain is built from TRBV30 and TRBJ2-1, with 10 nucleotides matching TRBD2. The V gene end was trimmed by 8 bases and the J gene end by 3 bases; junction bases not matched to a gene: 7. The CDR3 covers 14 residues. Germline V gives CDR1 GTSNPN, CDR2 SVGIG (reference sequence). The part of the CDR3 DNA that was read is TGTGCCGGGTCCGGGACTAGCGACTACAATGAG. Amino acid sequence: CAGSGTSDYNE. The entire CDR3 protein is CAGSGTSDYNEQFF. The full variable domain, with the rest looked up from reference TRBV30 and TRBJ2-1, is SQTIHQWPATLVQPVGSPLSLECTVEGTSNPNLYWYRQAAGRGLQLLFYSVGIGQISSEVPQNLSASRPQDRQFILSSKKLLLSDSGFYLCAGSGTSDYNEQFFGPGTRLTVL.

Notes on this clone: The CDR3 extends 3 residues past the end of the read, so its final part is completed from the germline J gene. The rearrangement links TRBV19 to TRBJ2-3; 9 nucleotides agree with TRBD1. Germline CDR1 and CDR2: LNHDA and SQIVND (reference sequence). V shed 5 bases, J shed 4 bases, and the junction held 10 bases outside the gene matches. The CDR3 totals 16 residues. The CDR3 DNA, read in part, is TGTGCCAGTAGTCCACAAACAGGGGGCGCATCAGATACG. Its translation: CASSPQTGGASDT. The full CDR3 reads CASSPQTGGASDTQYF.

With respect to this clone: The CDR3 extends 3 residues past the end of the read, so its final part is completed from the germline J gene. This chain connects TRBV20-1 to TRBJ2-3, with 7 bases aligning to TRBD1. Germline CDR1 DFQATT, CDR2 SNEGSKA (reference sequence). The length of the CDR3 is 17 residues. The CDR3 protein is CSARRQGNYAAQETQYF. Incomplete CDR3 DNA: TGCAGTGCTAGAAGACAGGGAAACTATGCCGCCCAAGAGACG.

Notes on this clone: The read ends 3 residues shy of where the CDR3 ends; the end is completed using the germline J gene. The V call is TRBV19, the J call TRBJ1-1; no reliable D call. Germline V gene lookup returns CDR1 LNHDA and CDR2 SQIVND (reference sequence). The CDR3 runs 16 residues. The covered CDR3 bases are TGTGCCAGTAATAAATTCTCTAGCGGAACCTACAATGAG. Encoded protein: CASNKFSSGTYNE. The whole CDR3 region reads CASNKFSSGTYNEAFF. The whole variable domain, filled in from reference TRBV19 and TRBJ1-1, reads DGGITQSPKYLFRKEGQNVTLSCEQNLNHDAMYWYRQDPGQGLRLIYYSQIVNDFQKGDIAEGYSVSREKKESFPLTVTSAQKNPTAFYLCASNKFSSGTYNEAFFGQGTRLTVV.

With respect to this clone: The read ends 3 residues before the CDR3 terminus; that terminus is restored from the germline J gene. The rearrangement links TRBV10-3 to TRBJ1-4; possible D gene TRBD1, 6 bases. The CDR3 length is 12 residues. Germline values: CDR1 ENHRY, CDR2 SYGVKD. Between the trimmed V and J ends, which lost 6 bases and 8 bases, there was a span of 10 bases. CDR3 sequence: CAISSDREKLFF. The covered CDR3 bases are TGTGCCATCAGCTCTGACAGGGAAAAA.